Listed below are T cell receptor beta chains from one sample, sequenced in a study of T cells after yellow fever vaccination. TCRdb fed the 5' RACE reads into MiXCR, producing one record per CDR3 protein. The repertoire has roughly 300,000 distinct CDR3 sequences, 6.8% of them found once; the top ten carry 15% to 20%. The sequencing used PBMCs, collected 45 days after the first yellow fever vaccination. The source is a young man who received the YFV17D yellow fever vaccine. CDR3s include the opening cysteine and the closing phenylalanine or tryptophan. A D gene is named only where the DNA matches it firmly. Part of the rows lack a size; the others show once, few, many or a class for expanded clones.

cdr3_nt	cdr3_aa	clone_size	j_call	v_call	d_call
TGCGCCAGCAGGGGAAGGGGACAGGGGGAACTCTTCGATTTGGAGACCCAGTACTTC	CASRGRGQGELFDLETQYF	many	TRBJ2-5	TRBV4-1	TRBD1
TGCAGTGCTAGAGATGCTGGAGGGGGCTACACCTTC	CSARDAGGGYTF	.	TRBJ1-2	TRBV20-1	.
TGCAGCGGAGGGGCTCCAAAGGACCTCACAGATACGCAGTATTTT	CSGGAPKDLTDTQYF	few	TRBJ2-3	TRBV29-1	.
TGTGCCATCACATCCCAAGATACGCAGTATTTT	CAITSQDTQYF	many	TRBJ2-3	TRBV10-3	.
TGCAGTGCCGTCGGGGACTATACTTACAATGAGCAGTTCTTC	CSAVGDYTYNEQFF	few	TRBJ2-1	TRBV20-1	TRBD2
TGTGCCATCAGGTACCAAGAGACCCAGTACTTC	CAIRYQETQYF	.	TRBJ2-5	TRBV10-3	.
TGTGCCAGCAGCCAACAGGGGAAGGATGGCTACACCTTC	CASSQQGKDGYTF	.	TRBJ1-2	TRBV4-2	.
TGCGCCAGCCGCCCGGGGGTCTCGGTCTCCAATGAGCAGTTCTTC	CASRPGVSVSNEQFF	many	TRBJ2-1	TRBV5-1	.
TGTGCCAGCAGTTTACCACTGGGATCTCGTGAGCAGTTCTTC	CASSLPLGSREQFF	.	TRBJ2-1	TRBV28	.
TGTGCCAGTACACCCTGGAGCTCTGGAAACACCATATATTTT	CASTPWSSGNTIYF	.	TRBJ1-3	TRBV19	.
TGTGCCAGCAGCGTAGGTCGTTCCGGGGAGCTGTTTTTT	CASSVGRSGELFF	.	TRBJ2-2	TRBV7-2	.
TGTGCCAGCAGCCGAGACAAGGGTGGCCCGAACACTGAAGCTTTCTTT	CASSRDKGGPNTEAFF	many	TRBJ1-1	TRBV4-2	.
TGTGCCATCAGTACCGGGACAGGGACGAACACCGGGGAGCTGTTTTTT	CAISTGTGTNTGELFF	few	TRBJ2-2	TRBV10-3	TRBD1
TGTGCCAGCAGCTGGGAGGGGAACCGGAATCAGCCCCAGCATTTT	CASSWEGNRNQPQHF	.	TRBJ1-5	TRBV7-2	.
TGCGCCAGCAGCCCCATGGGTGAGGATTCACCCCTCCACTTT	CASSPMGEDSPLHF	.	TRBJ1-6	TRBV5-1	.
TGTGCCAGCAGCCCAGGGGCTAGTGGGACCGGGGAGCTGTTTTTT	CASSPGASGTGELFF	many	TRBJ2-2	TRBV11-2	.
TGCGCCAGCAGCTTGGCCGTCGCAGGATCTTACGGCTACACCTTC	CASSLAVAGSYGYTF	many	TRBJ1-2	TRBV5-1	.
TGTGCCAGCAGCGCATACTCGAGCCAGCATGGGTATTTT	CASSAYSSQHGYF	.	TRBJ2-3	TRBV7-2	.
TGCAGTGCTGGGAAAGGGAGGCTCGGTTCACCCCTCCACTTT	CSAGKGRLGSPLHF	few	TRBJ1-6	TRBV20-1	.
TGTGCCAGCAGCTTTGACCAAGAGACCCAGTACTTC	CASSFDQETQYF	.	TRBJ2-5	TRBV7-2	.
TGTGCCAGCAGCGAGACAGGAATACCCTACGAGCAGTACTTC	CASSETGIPYEQYF	few	TRBJ2-7	TRBV9	.
TGTGCCAGCAGCTTAAGTCAGCAAGAGACCCAGTACTTC	CASSLSQQETQYF	many	TRBJ2-5	TRBV7-2	.
TGTGCCAGCAGCTTATTTCCTAGCGGGGGGTTAGATACGCAGTATTTT	CASSLFPSGGLDTQYF	.	TRBJ2-3	TRBV7-9	TRBD2
TGCAGTGCTAAATCTTTAGCGGGGGGGCAGTACAATGAGCAGTTCTTC	CSAKSLAGGQYNEQFF	.	TRBJ2-1	TRBV20-1	TRBD2